This TCR beta chain emerged from a study of technical replicates of blood from a few donors. The germline CDR1 and CDR2 sequences are MNHEY and SMNVEV (reference sequence). There are 14 residues in the CDR3. Unmatched junction bases numbered 8, after V lost 5 bases and J lost 4 bases. The protocol was immunoSEQ multiplex PCR, while the TCRdb copy is restricted to in-frame clones and leaves out a portion. Of fewer than 95,000 clones listed, 85% to 95% are singletons. Specimen: T cells isolated from PBMCs. This receptor was obtained from a human donor in good health. This rearrangement joins TRBV27 to TRBJ2-7, with 7 bases aligning to TRBD1. The CDR3 is CASSLGQENYEQYF. The CDR3 DNA follows: TGTGCCAGCAGTCTCGGACAGGAAAATTACGAGCAGTACTTC.